This is a list of T cell receptor beta chains from one sample in a study of shared clonotypes between healthy human individuals. Produced via immunoSEQ multiplex PCR; TCRdb's table is partial and in-frame only. The table includes 100,000 to 120,000 clones, more than 65% detected once. What was sequenced was memory CD8+ T cells sorted from blood. The source of these receptors is a woman aged 25-40 years in good health. Both conserved end residues are trimmed from each CDR3.

J gene: TRBJ1-2; V gene: TRBV5-1; CDR3 protein: ASKVAVRKTYGYT
J gene: TRBJ2-2; V gene: TRBV11-3; CDR3 protein: ASSLGGNTGELF
J gene: TRBJ2-5; V gene: TRBV7-9; CDR3 protein: ASSPTLAGRRETQY
J gene: TRBJ2-5; V gene: TRBV7-8; CDR3 protein: ASSRQTGEGETQY
J gene: TRBJ2-2; V gene: TRBV5-5; CDR3 protein: ASSLGLAGGPNTGELF
J gene: TRBJ1-1; V gene: TRBV28; CDR3 protein: ASSASTENTEAF
J gene: TRBJ2-2; V gene: TRBV13; CDR3 protein: ASSAPGKNTGELF
J gene: TRBJ2-7; V gene: TRBV4-2; CDR3 protein: ASSQVIGTSGSEQY
J gene: TRBJ2-7; V gene: TRBV7-3; CDR3 protein: ASSLKGLAGVYEQY
J gene: TRBJ2-6; V gene: TRBV5-8; CDR3 protein: ASSLGTYSGANVLT
J gene: TRBJ1-2; V gene: TRBV2; CDR3 protein: ASSEARSIRENYGYT
J gene: TRBJ1-2; V gene: TRBV28; CDR3 protein: ASSLGAWHGYT
J gene: TRBJ2-7; V gene: TRBV4-1; CDR3 protein: ASSQGPGQGSREQY
J gene: TRBJ2-7; V gene: TRBV6-4; CDR3 protein: ASSDQPEGHEQY
J gene: TRBJ2-3; V gene: TRBV6-5; CDR3 protein: ASSYRTGSTDTQY
J gene: TRBJ2-1; V gene: TRBV21-1; CDR3 protein: ASSKVPLRRLAGWSYSYNEQF
J gene: TRBJ2-7; V gene: TRBV19; CDR3 protein: ASRSGVEQY
J gene: TRBJ2-1; V gene: TRBV27; CDR3 protein: ASSLTWESEQF
J gene: TRBJ1-3; V gene: TRBV30; CDR3 protein: AWGYRDVGNTIY
J gene: TRBJ2-1; V gene: TRBV5-1; CDR3 protein: ASSLAKGSAGVSNEQF
J gene: TRBJ2-7; V gene: TRBV4-2; CDR3 protein: ASSQSRVYEQY
J gene: TRBJ2-1; V gene: TRBV6-4; CDR3 protein: ASSGDRDTNEQF
J gene: TRBJ2-3; V gene: TRBV30; CDR3 protein: AWSVSPGESTQY
J gene: TRBJ2-7; V gene: TRBV27; CDR3 protein: ASSLSVSYEQY
J gene: TRBJ2-5; V gene: TRBV28; CDR3 protein: ASSLVASETQY